This T cell receptor (beta chain) was sequenced in a study of human T cells and chemical hapten exposure. Findings and caveats of the study: Compared with pre-sensitization or healthy control sets, expanded TCRs clustered more.

TCRdb re-called the RACE reads through MiXCR, storing one row per CDR3 protein. This table holds about 40,000 distinct CDR3 sequences, around 3% found once. This CDR3 has 12 residues. Germline assignment: CDR1 SNHLY and CDR2 FYNNEI. On this clonotype: Antigen: not known. A much larger clone differs from this one at a single base, so this may be a read error.

Sample time point: patch test 2, 6 weeks after DPC sensitization. The treatment denotes: therapeutic diphenylcyclopropenone sensitization with weekly scalp DPC. This sequence originates from a man aged 40-55 years with alopecia areata. Some clones in this sample may be carry-over from other donors' samples. The sequences come from whole blood, collected in connection with sensitization to the hapten diphenylcyclopropenone (DPC). The chain uses TRBV2 and TRBJ1-4; D not resolved. The CDR3 sequence is CACSEMDEKLFF. DNA of the CDR3: TGTGCCTGCAGCGAAATGGATGAAAAACTGTTTTTT.